This TCR beta chain was sequenced for a study of OX40 agonist ivuxolimab in advanced cancers. About the research overall: Prior anti-PD-1, anti-PD-L1 or anti-CTLA-4 therapy did not bar entry, and more than 35% had some. Two cutaneous melanoma patients and one hepatocellular carcinoma patient, three in all, had partial responses. The study, taken as a whole, reports: With doses of 0.1 to 3.0 mg/kg, CD4+ and CD8+ blood T cells had undergone clonal expansion by week 6. Mean expanded clone counts were higher in CD8+ than CD4+ T cells.

A word on this clone: The antigen is unknown.

Profiled with immunoSEQ multiplex PCR; TCRdb holds only in-frame clones, not every one. Among some 96,000 clones listed, less than 95% were seen once. The V gene's germline CDR1 is SGHNT and CDR2 YENEEA. The germline V and J ends were trimmed by 2 bases and 2 bases, with 10 bases remaining between them. This CDR3 contains 14 residues. V usage is TRBV11-3 and J usage is TRBJ2-7, with D hard to call. The receptor comes from an adult with an advanced solid tumor such as melanoma, head and neck, liver or kidney cancer. The sample in question was CD4+ or CD8+ T cells sorted from blood, obtained in a trial of the OX40 agonist ivuxolimab. The DNA for the CDR3 is TGTGCCAGCAGCTTAAATCCGACCGCCTACGAGCAGTACTTC. Its translation is CASSLNPTAYEQYF.